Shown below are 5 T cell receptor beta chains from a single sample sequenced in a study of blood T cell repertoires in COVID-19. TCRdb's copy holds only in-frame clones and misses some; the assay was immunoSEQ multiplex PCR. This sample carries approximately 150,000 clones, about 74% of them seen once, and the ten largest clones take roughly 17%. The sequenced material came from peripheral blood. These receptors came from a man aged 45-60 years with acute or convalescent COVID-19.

The CDR3 is CASSQPTNTGELFF. The CDR3 coding sequence is TGCGCCAGCAGCCAACCTACGAACACCGGGGAGCTGTTTTTT. The chain employs TRBV4-1 and TRBJ2-2; D call uncertain. CDR3 size: 14 residues. V lost 2 bases to trimming and J lost 0 bases, with 4 bases between them. The germline V gene has CDR1 MGHRA and CDR2 YSYEKL.

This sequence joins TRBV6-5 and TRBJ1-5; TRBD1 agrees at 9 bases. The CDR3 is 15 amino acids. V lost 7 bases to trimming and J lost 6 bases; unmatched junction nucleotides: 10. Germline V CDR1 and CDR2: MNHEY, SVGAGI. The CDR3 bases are TGTGCCAGCACCCAGACCGGGACAGGGTTTCAGCCCCAGCATTTT. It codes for CASTQTGTGFQPQHF.

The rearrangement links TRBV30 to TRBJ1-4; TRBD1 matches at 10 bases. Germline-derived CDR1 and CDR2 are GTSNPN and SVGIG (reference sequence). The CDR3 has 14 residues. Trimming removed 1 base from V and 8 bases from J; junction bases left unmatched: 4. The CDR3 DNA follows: TGTGCCTGGAGTGCAGGGACAGGGGACGAAAAACTGTTTTTT. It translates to CAWSAGTGDEKLFF.

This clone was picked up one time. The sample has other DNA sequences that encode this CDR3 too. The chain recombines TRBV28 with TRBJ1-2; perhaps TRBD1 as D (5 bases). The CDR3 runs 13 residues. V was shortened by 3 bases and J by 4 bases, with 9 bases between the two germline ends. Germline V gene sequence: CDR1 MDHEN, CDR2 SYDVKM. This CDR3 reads CASSFGGGYGYTF. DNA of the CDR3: TGTGCCAGCAGTTTTGGGGGGGGCTATGGCTACACCTTC.

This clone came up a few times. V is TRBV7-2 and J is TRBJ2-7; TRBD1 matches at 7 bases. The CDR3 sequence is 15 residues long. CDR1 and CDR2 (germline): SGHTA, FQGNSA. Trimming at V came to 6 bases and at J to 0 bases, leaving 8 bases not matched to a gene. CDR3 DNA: TGTGCCAGCAGTTCGGACAGGAGGAGCTCCTACGAGCAGTACTTC. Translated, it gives CASSSDRRSSYEQYF. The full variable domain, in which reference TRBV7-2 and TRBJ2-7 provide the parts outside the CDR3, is GAGVSQSPSNKVTEKGKDVELRCDPISGHTALYWYRQSLGQGLEFLIYFQGNSAPDKSGLPSDRFSAERTGGSVSTLTIQRTQQEDSAVYLCASSSDRRSSYEQYFGPGTRLTVT.